This entry lists 8 T cell receptor beta chains sequenced from one sample in a study of shared clonotypes between healthy human individuals. The method was immunoSEQ multiplex PCR; TCRdb's version includes in-frame clones alone and lacks a portion of them. The sample lists 2,500,000 or so clones; under 95% were seen once. Specimen: naive CD4+ T cells from PBMCs. Subset given: CD45RA+ positively selected. Receptors originate from a man aged 18 to 30 in good health. Some clones in this sample may be carry-over from other donors' samples.

The rearrangement uses TRBV7-7 and TRBJ1-1; D gene ambiguous. Per the germline V gene, CDR1 is SSHAT and CDR2 is FNYEAQ (reference sequence). The CDR3 loop spans 13 amino acids. V was cut by 3 bases and J by 0 bases, with 5 bases left in between. For the CDR3, the DNA is TGTGCCAGCAGCTTTGCTGTGAACACTGAAGCTTTCTTT. Translated: CASSFAVNTEAFF.

This chain connects TRBV5-6 to TRBJ2-7; no firm D call. Germline V gene sequence: CDR1 SGHDT, CDR2 YYEEEE. The CDR3 extends over 13 amino acids. The germline V and J ends were trimmed by 0 bases and 9 bases, with 13 bases remaining between them. This CDR3 reads CASSLGLYTGQYF. The CDR3 nucleotides read TGTGCCAGCAGCTTGGGACTCTATACGGGGCAGTACTTC.

V and J are TRBV7-3 and TRBJ2-2; 7 nucleotides match TRBD2. This CDR3 spans 17 amino acids. The J segment lost 2 bases and the V segment lost 1 base, leaving 7 bases of the junction unmatched. Germline V lookup: CDR1 SGHTA, CDR2 FQGTGA. The DNA of the CDR3 is TGTGCCAGCAGCTTAAATTCGGGCGGGAGTAACACCGGGGAGCTGTTTTTT. Translated, it gives CASSLNSGGSNTGELFF.

The rearrangement joins TRBV5-1 to TRBJ2-1; D not resolved. Germline values: CDR1 SGHRS, CDR2 YFSETQ. With 2 bases removed from V and 8 bases from J, the gap between germline ends came to 14 bases. CDR3 length: 14 residues. CDR3 in amino acids: CASSLILGSDEQFF. The DNA for the CDR3 is TGCGCCAGCAGCTTAATTTTAGGTTCGGATGAGCAGTTCTTC.

The genes are TRBV5-1 and TRBJ2-5; TRBD1 matches at 7 bases. In germline, CDR1 is SGHRS, CDR2 YFSETQ. The V gene end was trimmed by 2 bases and the J gene end by 2 bases; junction bases not matched to a gene: 9. This CDR3 has 16 amino acids. As DNA, the CDR3 is TGCGCCAGCAGCTTCGGACAGGCCACCCAACAAGAGACCCAGTACTTC. It translates to CASSFGQATQQETQYF.

This rearrangement joins TRBV2 to TRBJ1-1, with D maybe TRBD1 (5 bases). V was pared by 7 bases and J by 2 bases, with 11 bases between. This CDR3 region has 13 residues. Germline V gives CDR1 SNHLY, CDR2 FYNNEI. The CDR3 DNA reads TGTGCCAGCACCCGGGACGGAAACACTGAAGCTTTCTTT. It is translated as CASTRDGNTEAFF. The full variable domain, with the rest looked up from reference TRBV2 and TRBJ1-1, is EPEVTQTPSHQVTQMGQEVILRCVPISNHLYFYWYRQILGQKVEFLVSFYNNEISEKSEIFDDQFSVERPDGSNFTLKIRSTKLEDSAMYFCASTRDGNTEAFFGQGTRLTVV.

The chain has TRBV28 and TRBJ2-5, with TRBD1 identical over 12 bases. In germline, CDR1 is MDHEN, CDR2 SYDVKM. V shed 3 bases, J shed 7 bases, and the junction held 6 bases outside the gene matches. This CDR3 spans 15 amino acids. As DNA, the CDR3 is TGTGCCAGCAGTTTGGGACAGGGGGCCTCTCGGACCCAGTACTTC. Protein product: CASSLGQGASRTQYF. Full variable domain (rest looked up from reference TRBV28 and TRBJ2-5): DVKVTQSSRYLVKRTGEKVFLECVQDMDHENMFWYRQDPGLGLRLIYFSYDVKMKEKGDIPEGYSVSREKKERFSLILESASTNQTSMYLCASSLGQGASRTQYFGPGTRLLVL.

This clone turned up a few times. The V gene is TRBV6-4, the J gene TRBJ1-2; a possible D gene is TRBD1 (5 bases). There are 13 residues in the CDR3. Germline V gene sequence: CDR1 MRHNA, CDR2 SNTAGT. Trimming took 3 bases from V and 4 from J, leaving 9 bases between them. CDR3 in DNA: TGTGCCAGCAGTGAAACAGGACCCTATGGCTACACCTTC. Translation gives CASSETGPYGYTF.